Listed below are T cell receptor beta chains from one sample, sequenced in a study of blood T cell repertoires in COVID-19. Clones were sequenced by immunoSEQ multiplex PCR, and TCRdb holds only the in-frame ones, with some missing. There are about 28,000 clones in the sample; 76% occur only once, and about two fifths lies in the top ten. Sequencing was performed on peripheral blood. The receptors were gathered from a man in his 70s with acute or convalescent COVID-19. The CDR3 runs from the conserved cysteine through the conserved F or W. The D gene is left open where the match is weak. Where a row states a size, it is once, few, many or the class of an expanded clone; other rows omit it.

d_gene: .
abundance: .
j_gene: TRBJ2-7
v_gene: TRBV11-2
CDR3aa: CASSGQTIYSYEQYF
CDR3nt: TGTGCCAGCAGCGGACAGACTATTTACTCCTACGAGCAGTACTTC

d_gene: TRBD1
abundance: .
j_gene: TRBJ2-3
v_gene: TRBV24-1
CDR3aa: CATSARQGATDTQYF
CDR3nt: TGTGCCACCAGTGCCCGACAGGGAGCGACAGATACGCAGTATTTT

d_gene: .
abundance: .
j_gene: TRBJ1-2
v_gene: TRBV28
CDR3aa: CASSLYLSGYTF
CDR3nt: TGTGCCAGCAGTTTATACCTGAGTGGCTACACCTTC

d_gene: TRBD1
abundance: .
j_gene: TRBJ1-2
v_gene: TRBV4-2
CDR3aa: CASSQEVVVGGVGYGYTF
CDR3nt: TGTGCCAGCAGCCAAGAAGTTGTTGTAGGGGGCGTAGGCTATGGCTACACCTTC

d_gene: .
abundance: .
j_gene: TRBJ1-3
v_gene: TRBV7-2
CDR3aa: CASSTPQGTSGNTIYF
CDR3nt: TGTGCCAGCAGCACCCCGCAGGGGACCTCTGGAAACACCATATATTTT

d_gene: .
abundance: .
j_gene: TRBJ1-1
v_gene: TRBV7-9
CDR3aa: CASSLVHVNTEAFF
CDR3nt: TGTGCCAGCAGCTTAGTACACGTGAACACTGAAGCTTTCTTT

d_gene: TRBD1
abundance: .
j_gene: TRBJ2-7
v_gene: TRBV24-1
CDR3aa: CATSDPPGQGSDEQYF
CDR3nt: TGTGCCACCAGTGATCCCCCTGGACAGGGGAGCGACGAGCAGTACTTC

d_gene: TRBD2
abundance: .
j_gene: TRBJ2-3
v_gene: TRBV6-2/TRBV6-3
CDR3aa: CASRQAGEADTQYF
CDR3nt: TGTGCCAGCCGCCAAGCGGGAGAAGCTGATACGCAGTATTTT

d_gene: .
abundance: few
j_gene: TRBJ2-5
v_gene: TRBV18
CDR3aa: CASSKFPMRMKNQETQYF
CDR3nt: TGTGCCAGCTCCAAATTCCCCATGAGGATGAAAAACCAAGAGACCCAGTACTTC

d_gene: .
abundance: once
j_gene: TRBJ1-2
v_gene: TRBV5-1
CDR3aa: CASTPGSIGVNYGYTF
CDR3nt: TGCGCCAGCACCCCCGGAAGTATAGGGGTGAACTATGGCTACACCTTC

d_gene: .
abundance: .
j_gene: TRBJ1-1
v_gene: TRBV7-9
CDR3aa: CASSLGQDFEAFF
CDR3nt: TGTGCCAGCAGCTTAGGGCAGGACTTTGAAGCTTTCTTT

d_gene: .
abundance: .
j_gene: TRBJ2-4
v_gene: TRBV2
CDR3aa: CASTINRGGTKNIQYF
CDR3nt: TGTGCCAGCACGATCAACAGGGGGGGGACGAAAAACATTCAGTACTTC

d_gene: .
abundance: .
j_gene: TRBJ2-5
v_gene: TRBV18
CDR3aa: CASSTSRETQYF
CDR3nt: TGTGCCAGCTCAACTAGCCGGGAGACCCAGTACTTC

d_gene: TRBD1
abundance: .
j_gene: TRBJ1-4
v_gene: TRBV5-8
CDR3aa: CASSLGDSATNEKLFF
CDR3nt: TGTGCCAGCAGCTTGGGGGACAGCGCAACTAATGAAAAACTGTTTTTT

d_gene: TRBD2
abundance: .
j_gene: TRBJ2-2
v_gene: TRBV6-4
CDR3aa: CASSERGDTGELFF
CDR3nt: TGTGCCAGCAGTGAGCGGGGGGACACCGGGGAGCTGTTTTTT

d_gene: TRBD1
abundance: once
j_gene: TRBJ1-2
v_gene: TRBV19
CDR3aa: CASSSGGNYGYTF
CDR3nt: TGTGCCAGTAGTTCAGGGGGAAACTATGGCTACACCTTC

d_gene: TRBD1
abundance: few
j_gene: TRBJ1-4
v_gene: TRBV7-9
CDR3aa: CASSTGTEGREKLFF
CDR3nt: TGTGCCAGCAGCACAGGGACAGAGGGTCGGGAAAAACTGTTTTTT

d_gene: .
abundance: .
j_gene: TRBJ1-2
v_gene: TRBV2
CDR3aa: CASRDNNYGYTF
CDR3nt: TGTGCCAGCCGAGACAATAACTATGGCTACACCTTC

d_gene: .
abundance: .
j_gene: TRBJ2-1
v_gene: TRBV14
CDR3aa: CASSPYGRLTYNEQFF
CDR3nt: TGTGCCAGCAGCCCATACGGGAGATTGACCTACAATGAGCAGTTCTTC

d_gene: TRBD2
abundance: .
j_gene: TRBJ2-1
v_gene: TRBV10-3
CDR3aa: CAISESGTSGRNEQFF
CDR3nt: TGTGCCATCAGTGAGTCGGGGACTAGCGGCCGAAATGAGCAGTTCTTC

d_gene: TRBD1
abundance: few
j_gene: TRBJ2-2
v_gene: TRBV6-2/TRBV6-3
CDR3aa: CASSAPSGGITGELFF
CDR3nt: TGTGCCAGCAGTGCTCCTTCAGGGGGTATTACCGGGGAGCTGTTTTTT

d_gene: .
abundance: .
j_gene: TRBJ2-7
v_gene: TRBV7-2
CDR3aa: CASSFDVRSSYEQYF
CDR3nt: TGTGCCAGCAGCTTTGATGTCCGTAGCTCCTACGAGCAGTACTTC

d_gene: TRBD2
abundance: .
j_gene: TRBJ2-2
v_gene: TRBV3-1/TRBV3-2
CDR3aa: CASSQASSGNTNTGELFF
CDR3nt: TGTGCCAGCAGCCAAGCGTCTAGCGGTAATACGAACACCGGGGAGCTGTTTTTT

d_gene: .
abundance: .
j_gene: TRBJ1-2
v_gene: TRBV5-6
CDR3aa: CASSLVLGGGYTF
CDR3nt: TGTGCCAGCAGCTTGGTTTTGGGAGGCGGCTACACCTTC

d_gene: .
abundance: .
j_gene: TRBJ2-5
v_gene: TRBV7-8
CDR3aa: CASSPTPGQQETQYF
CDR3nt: TGTGCCAGCAGCCCCACGCCCGGACAGCAAGAGACCCAGTACTTC

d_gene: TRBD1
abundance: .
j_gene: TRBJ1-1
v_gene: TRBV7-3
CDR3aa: CASSPQGATEAFF
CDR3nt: TGTGCCAGCAGCCCACAGGGGGCTACTGAAGCTTTCTTT

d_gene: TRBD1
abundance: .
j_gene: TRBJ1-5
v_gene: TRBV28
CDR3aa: CASGGGQGGNQPQHF
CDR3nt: TGTGCCAGCGGTGGGGGACAGGGAGGCAATCAGCCCCAGCATTTT

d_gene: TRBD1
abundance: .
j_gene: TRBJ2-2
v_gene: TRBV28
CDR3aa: CASSFEETGVPGELFF
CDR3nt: TGTGCCAGCAGTTTCGAGGAGACAGGGGTGCCCGGGGAGCTGTTTTTT

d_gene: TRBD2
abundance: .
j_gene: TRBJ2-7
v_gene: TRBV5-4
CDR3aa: CASSRSGAYEQYF
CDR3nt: TGTGCCAGCAGTCGCAGCGGGGCCTACGAGCAGTACTTC

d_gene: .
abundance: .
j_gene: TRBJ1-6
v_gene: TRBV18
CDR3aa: CASSPGQATYNSPLHF
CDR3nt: TGTGCCAGCTCACCAGGGCAGGCAACCTATAATTCACCCCTCCACTTT

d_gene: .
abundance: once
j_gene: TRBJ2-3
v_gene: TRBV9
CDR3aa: CASSVTFDSDTQYF
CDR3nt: TGTGCCAGCAGCGTAACCTTTGACTCAGATACGCAGTATTTT

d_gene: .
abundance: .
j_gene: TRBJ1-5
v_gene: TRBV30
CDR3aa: CACSYSNQPQHF
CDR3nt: TGTGCCTGTTCGTATAGCAATCAGCCCCAGCATTTT

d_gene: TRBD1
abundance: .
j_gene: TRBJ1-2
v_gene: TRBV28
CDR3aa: CASTRTGYGYTF
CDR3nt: TGTGCCAGCACTCGGACAGGGTACGGCTACACCTTC

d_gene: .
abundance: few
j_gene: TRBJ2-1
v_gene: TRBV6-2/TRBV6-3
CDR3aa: CASSSFVANEQFF
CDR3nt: TGTGCCAGCAGTTCCTTCGTGGCCAATGAGCAGTTCTTC

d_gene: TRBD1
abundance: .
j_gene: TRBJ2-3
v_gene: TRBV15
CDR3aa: CATSSRSAGGSTDTQYF
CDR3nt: TGTGCCACCAGCAGTAGGTCCGCAGGGGGAAGCACAGATACGCAGTATTTT

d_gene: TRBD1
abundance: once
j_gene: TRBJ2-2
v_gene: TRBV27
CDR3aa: CATNRQGLTGELFF
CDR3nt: TGTGCCACGAACCGACAGGGCCTCACCGGGGAGCTGTTTTTT

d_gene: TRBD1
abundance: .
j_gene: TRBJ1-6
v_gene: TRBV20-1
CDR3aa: CSASGWDRGSSGSPLHF
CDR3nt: TGCAGTGCTAGTGGTTGGGACAGGGGGAGTTCGGGTTCACCCCTCCACTTT

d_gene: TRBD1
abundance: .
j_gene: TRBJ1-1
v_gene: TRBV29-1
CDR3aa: CSGTGTDNTEAFF
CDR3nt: TGCAGCGGGACCGGGACAGACAACACTGAAGCTTTCTTT